Below are 4 T cell receptor beta chains sequenced from a single sample in a study of T cell responses to AZD1222 COVID-19 vaccine. Profiling relied on immunoSEQ multiplex PCR, and the TCRdb table lists in-frame clones only, not all of them. The top ten clones hold about 4% of a sample with around 140,000 clones, around 90% of them seen once. Sequenced material: peripheral blood, taken 28 days after the second AZD1222 dose. These receptors were collected from an adult who received the AZD1222 COVID-19 vaccine.

The rearrangement uses TRBV19 and TRBJ2-1, with 11 bases lining up with TRBD2. The germline V gene encodes CDR1 LNHDA and CDR2 SQIVND (reference sequence). The CDR3 contains 15 residues. Losses at the gene ends were 6 bases for V and 7 bases for J; bases not matched to a gene: 8. CDR3 protein: CASRTLAGGGNEQFF. The CDR3 DNA follows: TGTGCCAGTAGAACCCTAGCGGGGGGAGGGAATGAGCAGTTCTTC.

The V call is TRBV6-4, the J call TRBJ1-6; D uncertain. The V end lost 8 bases, the J end lost 4 bases, and 21 bases lay between the germline ends. This CDR3 has 17 residues. From germline, CDR1 is MRHNA and CDR2 SNTAGT. The CDR3 loop reads CASRVGWDREYNSPLHF. Written as DNA, the CDR3 is TGTGCCAGCCGAGTTGGTTGGGATCGGGAATATAATTCACCCCTCCACTTT.

In its sample, this clone was seen once. This chain links TRBV21-1 with TRBJ2-2; TRBD1 is the table's D call and was not checked against the DNA. TRBV21-1 is deemed a pseudogene. CDR3 length: 17 amino acids. The CDR3 is CASSKALRDSNTGELFF. The CDR3 nucleotides are TGTGCCAGCAGCAAAGCGCTCCGAGACAGCAACACCGGGGAGCTGTTTTTT.

This clone was seen only once. V gene TRBV29-1 combines with J gene TRBJ1-4; D ambiguous. Germline loops: CDR1 SQVTM, CDR2 ANQGSEA. There are 16 residues in the CDR3. The germline V and J ends were trimmed by 7 bases and 0 bases, with 18 bases remaining between them. The CDR3 sequence is CSARGSPVATNEKLFF. The CDR3 bases are TGCAGCGCCCGGGGTAGCCCAGTTGCAACTAATGAAAAACTGTTTTTT.